This T cell receptor beta chain is drawn from a study of T cells in Graves' hyperthyroidism and ophthalmopathy. As for the study in general: Peripheral blood specimens were obtained at initial diagnosis, prior to any treatment. Findings of the study overall: Most clonotypes that expanded in the thyroid above 0.001 also showed up in blood.

Stable disease denoted Graves' hyperthyroidism without ophthalmopathy progression within 18 months. Uncontrolled infections, other autoimmune diseases, pregnancy or lactation led to exclusion of patients. This CDR3 has 13 residues. The V gene's germline CDR1 is SEHNR and CDR2 FQNEAQ (reference sequence). V dropped 5 bases and J dropped 5 bases, with 12 bases sitting between them. TCR beta CDR3 regions were amplified from RNA transcripts. First-round RT-PCR of the TCR CDR3 relied on the HTBI primer set. TCRdb recomputed calls from the multiplex PCR reads with MiXCR, one row per CDR3 protein. The sample carries roughly 380,000 distinct CDR3 sequences, about 14% recorded once. To note about this clonotype: The antigen is undetermined.

The J gene is TRBJ1-2, the V gene TRBV7-9, with TRBD1 as a possible D gene (6 bases). The specimen was blood. This TCR was recovered from a woman in her sixties or seventies with Graves' hyperthyroidism. The CDR3 DNA reads as TGTGCCAGCAGCCCACGTACAGGGTATGGCTACACCTTC. Amino acids: CASSPRTGYGYTF.